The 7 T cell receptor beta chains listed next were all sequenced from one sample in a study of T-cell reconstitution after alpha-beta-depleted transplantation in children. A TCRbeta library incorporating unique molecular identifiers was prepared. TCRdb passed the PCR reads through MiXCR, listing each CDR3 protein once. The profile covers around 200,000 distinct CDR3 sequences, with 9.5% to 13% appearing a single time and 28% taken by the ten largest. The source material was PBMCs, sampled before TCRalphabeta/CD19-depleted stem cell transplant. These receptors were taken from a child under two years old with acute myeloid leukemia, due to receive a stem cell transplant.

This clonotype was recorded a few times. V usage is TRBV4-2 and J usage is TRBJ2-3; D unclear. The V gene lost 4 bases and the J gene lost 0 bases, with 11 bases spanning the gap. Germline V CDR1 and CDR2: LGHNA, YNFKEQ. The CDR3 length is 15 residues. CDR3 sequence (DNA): TGTGCCAGCAGCCCCCTGACAACTAGCACAGATACGCAGTATTTT. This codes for CASSPLTTSTDTQYF.

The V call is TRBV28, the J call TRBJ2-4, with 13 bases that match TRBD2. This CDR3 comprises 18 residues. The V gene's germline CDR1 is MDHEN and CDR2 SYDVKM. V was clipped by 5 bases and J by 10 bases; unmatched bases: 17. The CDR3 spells CASSDRTGGTSGARIQYF. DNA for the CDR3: TGTGCCAGCAGTGACAGGACAGGAGGGACTAGCGGGGCTCGGATTCAGTACTTC. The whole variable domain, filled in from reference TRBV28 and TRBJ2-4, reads DVKVTQSSRYLVKRTGEKVFLECVQDMDHENMFWYRQDPGLGLRLIYFSYDVKMKEKGDIPEGYSVSREKKERFSLILESASTNQTSMYLCASSDRTGGTSGARIQYFGAGTRLSVL.

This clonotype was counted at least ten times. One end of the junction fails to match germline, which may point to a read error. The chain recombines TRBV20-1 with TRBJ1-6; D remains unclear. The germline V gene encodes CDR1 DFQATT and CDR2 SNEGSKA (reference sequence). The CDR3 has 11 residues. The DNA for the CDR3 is TGTAGCGTCAGGAGGCTGACACCCCTCCACTTT. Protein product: CSVRRLTPLHF.

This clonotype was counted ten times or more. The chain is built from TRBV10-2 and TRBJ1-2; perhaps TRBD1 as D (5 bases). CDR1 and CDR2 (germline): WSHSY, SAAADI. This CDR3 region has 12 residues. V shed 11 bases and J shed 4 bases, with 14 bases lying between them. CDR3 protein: CAGGEASYGYTF. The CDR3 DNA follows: TGCGCCGGGGGGGAAGCTTCCTATGGCTACACCTTC.

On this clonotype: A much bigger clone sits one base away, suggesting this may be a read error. The CDR3 protein is CPSSVEGSLLYNEQFF. The DNA for the CDR3 is TGTCCCAGCAGCGTAGAAGGGAGTTTGCTCTACAATGAGCAGTTCTTC. The rearrangement uses TRBV9 and TRBJ2-1; maybe TRBD2 (5 bases). Germline CDR1 and CDR2: SGDLS and YYNGEE. This CDR3 has 16 residues.

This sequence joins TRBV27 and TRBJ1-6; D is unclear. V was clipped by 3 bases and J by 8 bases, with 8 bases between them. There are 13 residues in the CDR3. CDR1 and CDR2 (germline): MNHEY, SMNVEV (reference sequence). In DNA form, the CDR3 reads TGTGCCAGCAGTTTTGATAGTTATTCACCCCTCCACTTT. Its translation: CASSFDSYSPLHF.

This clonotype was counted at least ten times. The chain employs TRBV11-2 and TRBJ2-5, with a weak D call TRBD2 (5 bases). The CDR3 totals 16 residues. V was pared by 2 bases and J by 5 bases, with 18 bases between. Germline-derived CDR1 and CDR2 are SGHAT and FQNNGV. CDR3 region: CASSLSRGLAVETQYF. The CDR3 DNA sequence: TGTGCCAGCAGCTTATCCCGAGGGCTAGCTGTGGAGACCCAGTACTTC.